This entry lists 16 T cell receptor beta chains sequenced from one sample in a study of T-cell memory formation after mild COVID-19. TCRdb reprocessed the 5' RACE reads with MiXCR, giving one entry per CDR3 protein. The data show about 90,000 distinct CDR3 sequences, around 13% seen once. What was sequenced was PBMCs or a T cell subset sorted from them (not recorded which). These receptor sequences come from an adult woman who had mild COVID-19 (a few samples of this study predate the infection). Cell type and time point are not known.

This chain uses TRBV6-1 with TRBJ2-4; D may be TRBD2 (5 bases). Trimming stripped 0 bases from V and 0 bases from J, with 18 bases between. This CDR3 has 19 residues. CDR1 MNHNS and CDR2 SASEGT come from the germline V gene. The CDR3 region is CASSEARAGIRPAKNIQYF. The CDR3 DNA reads as TGTGCCAGCAGTGAAGCCCGGGCCGGGATCCGACCAGCCAAAAACATTCAGTACTTC.

This chain uses TRBV9 with TRBJ2-7; D not certain. In germline, CDR1 is SGDLS, CDR2 YYNGEE. The CDR3 loop spans 13 amino acids. V was cut by 3 bases and J by 3 bases, with 10 bases left in between. The CDR3 loop is CASSGPPSYEQYF. The CDR3 nucleotides read TGTGCCAGCAGCGGCCCCCCGAGCTACGAGCAGTACTTC.

A few counts support this clonotype. V usage is TRBV5-1 and J usage is TRBJ1-2, with 9 bases matching TRBD1. Losses at the gene ends were 3 bases for V and 3 bases for J; bases not matched to a gene: 6. The CDR3 extends over 15 amino acids. Germline V gene data show CDR1 as SGHRS and CDR2 as YFSETQ. The CDR3 region is CASSWRDRVDYGYTF. In nucleotides, the CDR3 is TGCGCCAGCAGCTGGCGGGACAGGGTGGACTATGGCTACACCTTC.

V is TRBV7-2 and J is TRBJ2-7; D tentatively reads TRBD1 or TRBD2 (6 bases each). Per the germline V gene, CDR1 is SGHTA and CDR2 is FQGNSA. The germline V and J ends were trimmed by 3 bases and 3 bases, with 15 bases remaining between them. This CDR3 contains 15 residues. DNA of the CDR3: TGTGCCAGCAGCTTTTTCTGGGGGGCCGGCTACGAGCAGTACTTC. This codes for CASSFFWGAGYEQYF.

The chain carries TRBV12-3 or TRBV12-4 and TRBJ2-1; D tentatively fits TRBD1 or TRBD2 (5 bases each). This CDR3 region has 13 residues. V was clipped by 7 bases and J by 7 bases, with 14 bases between them. The CDR3 DNA reads as TGTGCCAGCACAACCGGGGCTCCAAATGAGCAGTTCTTC. Its protein is CASTTGAPNEQFF.

The chain is built from TRBV14 and TRBJ2-3, with a tentative D call TRBD1 (5 bases). Deletions cut 4 bases from V and 4 bases from J, with 12 bases between. This CDR3 has 14 amino acids. Germline CDR1 and CDR2: SGHDN and FVKESK. CDR3 nucleotides: TGTGCCAGCAGCCCAGGGCTAGAACCAGATACGCAGTATTTT. Translating it yields CASSPGLEPDTQYF.

The chain couples TRBV4-2 to TRBJ2-7, with D possibly TRBD2 on 6 matching bases. CDR3 length equals 15 residues. Germline V gene lookup returns CDR1 LGHNA and CDR2 YNFKEQ. Trimming cost V 4 bases and J 2 bases, with 15 bases left between them. DNA for the CDR3: TGTGCCAGCAGCCCAGGCATAGCGGACCCCTACGAGCAGTACTTC. Translation gives CASSPGIADPYEQYF.

CDR3 coding DNA: TGCAGTGCTAGAGTCGATTGGGGGTTCAATGAGCAGTTCTTC. It encodes CSARVDWGFNEQFF. The chain recombines TRBV20-1 with TRBJ2-1; the D gene could be TRBD1 or TRBD2 (5 bases each). This CDR3 is built from 14 residues. Trimming took 1 base from V and 6 from J, leaving 13 bases between them. Germline CDR1 reads DFQATT; CDR2 reads SNEGSKA (reference sequence).

CDR3 nucleotide sequence: TGTGCCAGCAGCCCACCGGGCTATGGCACAGATACGCAGTATTTT. Amino acids: CASSPPGYGTDTQYF. The rearrangement joins TRBV11-2 to TRBJ2-3; no reliable D call. Germline V CDR1 and CDR2: SGHAT, FQNNGV. V lost 5 bases and J 1 base, leaving 13 bases between the germline ends. The CDR3 consists of 15 residues.

The chain couples TRBV7-9 to TRBJ2-1; either TRBD1 or TRBD2 may fit D (5 bases each). The CDR3 totals 12 residues. Deletions cut 3 bases from V and 10 bases from J, with 10 bases between. The germline gives CDR1 SEHNR, CDR2 FQNEAQ (reference sequence). The CDR3 coding sequence is TGTGCCAGCAGCTTGTCGGGGCCGGAGCAGTTCTTC. It yields the protein CASSLSGPEQFF.

This clonotype has only a few counts. The chain couples TRBV4-3 to TRBJ2-3; 9 positions agree with TRBD2. Per the germline V gene, CDR1 is LGHNA and CDR2 is YSLEER. This CDR3 comprises 17 residues. V lost 1 base, J lost 5 bases, and 10 bases stayed unmatched. In nucleotides, the CDR3 is TGCGCCAGCAGCCAAGCCGTAGGCGGGAGGGCCAAAGATACGCAGTATTTT. Its translation is CASSQAVGGRAKDTQYF.

This chain links TRBV12-3 or TRBV12-4 with TRBJ2-1; D is perhaps TRBD1 (6 bases). This CDR3 is 13 amino acids long. The germline V and J ends were trimmed by 5 bases and 10 bases, with 15 bases remaining between them. CDR3: CASSPSLGTEQFF. The CDR3 DNA is TGTGCCAGCAGTCCATCCCTCGGGACAGAGCAGTTCTTC.

This clonotype was observed a few times. The chain links TRBV5-1 to TRBJ2-7; no clear D gene. V was trimmed by 3 bases and J by 1 base, leaving 17 bases between them. Germline V gives CDR1 SGHRS, CDR2 YFSETQ. This CDR3 has 16 residues. The CDR3 nucleotides read TGCGCCAGCAGCTCCGATCGGGTTGGCCGTTCCTACGAGCAGTACTTC. Translating it yields CASSSDRVGRSYEQYF.

The chain is built from TRBV24-1 and TRBJ2-1, with 7 positions matching TRBD2. Trimming cost V 5 bases and J 9 bases; bases outside gene matches: 6. The CDR3 spans 13 residues. The V gene's germline CDR1 is KGHDR and CDR2 SFDVKD. The chain's CDR3 is CATSAREGFEQFF. The CDR3 nucleotides read TGTGCCACCAGTGCCAGGGAGGGGTTTGAGCAGTTCTTC.

This chain links TRBV29-1 with TRBJ2-5; possibly TRBD1 for D (6 bases). CDR3 length: 15 amino acids. V was cut by 6 bases and J by 1 base, with 18 bases left in between. Germline CDR1 and CDR2: SQVTM and ANQGSEA. In DNA, the CDR3 is TGCAGCGTAGACCCCGGGACAAGATTCCAAGAGACCCAGTACTTC. Its protein is CSVDPGTRFQETQYF.

This clonotype has more than one count but fewer than ten. The V and J genes are TRBV6-5 and TRBJ1-2, with 10 bases identical to TRBD1. The length of the CDR3 is 15 residues. V dropped 2 bases and J dropped 6; count of bases not matched to a gene: 6. Germline V gene sequence: CDR1 MNHEY, CDR2 SVGAGI. The CDR3 spells CASSYGDRGYDGYTF. DNA of the CDR3: TGTGCCAGCAGTTACGGGGACAGGGGTTACGATGGCTACACCTTC.